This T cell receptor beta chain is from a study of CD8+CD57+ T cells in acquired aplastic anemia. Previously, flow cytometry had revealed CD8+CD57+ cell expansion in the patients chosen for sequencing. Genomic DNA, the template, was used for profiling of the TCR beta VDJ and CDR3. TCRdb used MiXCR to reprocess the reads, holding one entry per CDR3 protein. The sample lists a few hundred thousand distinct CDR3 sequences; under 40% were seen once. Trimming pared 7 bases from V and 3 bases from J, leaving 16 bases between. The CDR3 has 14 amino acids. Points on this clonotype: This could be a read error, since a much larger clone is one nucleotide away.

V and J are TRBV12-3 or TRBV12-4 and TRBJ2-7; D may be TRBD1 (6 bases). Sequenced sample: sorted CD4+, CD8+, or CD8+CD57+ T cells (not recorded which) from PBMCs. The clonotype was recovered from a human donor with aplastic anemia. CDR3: CASNREGLVYEQYF. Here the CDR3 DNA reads TGTGCCAGCAACAGGGAAGGATTGGTCTACGAGCAGTACTTC.